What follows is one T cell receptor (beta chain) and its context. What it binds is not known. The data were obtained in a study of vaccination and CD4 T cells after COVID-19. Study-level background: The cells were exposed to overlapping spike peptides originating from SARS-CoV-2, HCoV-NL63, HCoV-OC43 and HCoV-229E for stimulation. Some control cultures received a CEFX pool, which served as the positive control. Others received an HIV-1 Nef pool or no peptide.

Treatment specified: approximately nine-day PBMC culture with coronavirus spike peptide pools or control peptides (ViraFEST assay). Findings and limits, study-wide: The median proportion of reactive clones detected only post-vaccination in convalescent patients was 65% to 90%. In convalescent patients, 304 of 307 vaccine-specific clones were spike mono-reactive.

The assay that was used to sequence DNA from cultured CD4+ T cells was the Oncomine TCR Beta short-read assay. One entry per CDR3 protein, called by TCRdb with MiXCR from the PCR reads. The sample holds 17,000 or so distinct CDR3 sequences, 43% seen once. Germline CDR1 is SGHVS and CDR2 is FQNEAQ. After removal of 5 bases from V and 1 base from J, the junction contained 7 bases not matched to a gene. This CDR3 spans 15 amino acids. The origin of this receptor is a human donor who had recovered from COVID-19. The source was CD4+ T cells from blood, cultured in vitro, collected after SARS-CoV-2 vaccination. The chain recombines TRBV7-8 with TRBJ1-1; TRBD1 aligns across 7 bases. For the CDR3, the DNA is TGTGCCAGCAGCATCCCAAACAGGGGGAACACTGAAGCTTTCTTT. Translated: CASSIPNRGNTEAFF.